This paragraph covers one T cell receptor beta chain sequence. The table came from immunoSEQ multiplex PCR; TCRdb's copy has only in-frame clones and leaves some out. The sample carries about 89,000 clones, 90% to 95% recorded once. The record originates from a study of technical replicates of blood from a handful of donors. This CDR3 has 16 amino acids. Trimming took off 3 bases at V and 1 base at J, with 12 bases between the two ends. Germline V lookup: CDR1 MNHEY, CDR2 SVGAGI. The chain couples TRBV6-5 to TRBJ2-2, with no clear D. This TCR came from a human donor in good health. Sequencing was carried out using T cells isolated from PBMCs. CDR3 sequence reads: CASSYSRNWNTGELFF. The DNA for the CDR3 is TGTGCCAGCAGTTATAGTCGCAACTGGAACACCGGGGAGCTGTTTTTT.